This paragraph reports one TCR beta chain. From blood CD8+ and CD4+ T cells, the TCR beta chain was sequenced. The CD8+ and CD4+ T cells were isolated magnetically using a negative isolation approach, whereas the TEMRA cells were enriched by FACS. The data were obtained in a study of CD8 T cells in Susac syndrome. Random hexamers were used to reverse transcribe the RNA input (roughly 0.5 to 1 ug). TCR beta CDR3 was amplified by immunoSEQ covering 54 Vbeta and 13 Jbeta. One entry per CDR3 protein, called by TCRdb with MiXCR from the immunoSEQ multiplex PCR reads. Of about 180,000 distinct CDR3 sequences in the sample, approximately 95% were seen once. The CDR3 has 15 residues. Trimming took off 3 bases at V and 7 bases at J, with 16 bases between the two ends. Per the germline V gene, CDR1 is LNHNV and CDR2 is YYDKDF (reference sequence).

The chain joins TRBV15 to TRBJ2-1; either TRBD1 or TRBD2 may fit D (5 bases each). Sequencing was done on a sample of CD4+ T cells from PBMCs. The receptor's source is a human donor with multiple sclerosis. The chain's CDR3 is CATSRDPGRTNEQFF. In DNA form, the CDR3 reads TGTGCCACCAGCAGGGACCCGGGACGGACTAATGAGCAGTTCTTC.